This entry is about one TCR beta chain. The antigen remains unidentified. Trimming pared 2 bases from V and 3 bases from J, leaving 11 bases between. This CDR3 spans 15 amino acids. Germline CDR1 reads MDHEN; CDR2 reads SYDVKM. The sample is drawn from a study of cytomegalovirus exposure and HLA in healthy donors. The PCR made use of 60 Vbeta and 13 Jbeta primers. Data came from immunoSEQ multiplex PCR; TCRdb stores just in-frame clones and leaves some out. The sample holds fewer than 150,000 clones; 70% to 80% are singletons and the top ten take 3.5% to 4%. The study, taken as a whole, reports: The majority of CMV-associated TCR beta chains were reported as apparently HLA-restricted in a later analysis. Indistinguishability led to the exclusion of some V segments, TRBV6-2 and TRBV6-3 included.

The clonotype was recovered from a man in his late teens or twenties in good health and CMV-seronegative. The genes are TRBV28 and TRBJ1-3; D is unclear. Source material: PBMCs. CDR3 sequence (DNA): TGTGCCAGCAGTTTACTCCCAGATATTGGAAACACCATATATTTT. Its translation is CASSLLPDIGNTIYF.